Each of the 16 T cell receptor beta chains below was sequenced from the same sample in a study of spatial heterogeneity in lung cancer. Study-wide findings and caveats: One measure, the expanded intratumoral alpha and beta TCR count, tracked tumor mutation counts.

Time point meaning: sample taken at primary tumor resection. Using its own MiXCR run on the 5' RACE reads, TCRdb lists one record per CDR3 protein. This table has approximately 6,800 distinct CDR3 sequences, roughly 13% appearing once. These receptors' antigens are unknown. This material consisted of lung tumor tissue, taken at surgery. The receptor set was obtained from a male donor with early-stage non-small cell lung cancer.

There are many counts of this clonotype. J is TRBJ1-1 and V is TRBV24-1; no clear D gene. Trimming left V 6 bases short and J 2 bases short, with 6 bases between. Germline CDR1 and CDR2: KGHDR and SFDVKD. The CDR3 is 12 residues long. The CDR3 protein is CATSSHNTEAFF. The CDR3 DNA is TGTGCCACCAGTTCCCACAACACTGAAGCTTTCTTT.

This clonotype was seen ten or more times. The chain joins TRBV4-2 to TRBJ2-7, with TRBD2 matching over 7 bases. The germline CDR1 and CDR2 sequences are LGHNA and YNFKEQ. This CDR3 spans 16 amino acids. The V gene end was trimmed by 1 base and the J gene end by 0 bases; junction bases not matched to a gene: 6. The CDR3 nucleotides are TGTGCCAGCAGCCAAGTCAGAAGCGGGGCCTCCTACGAGCAGTACTTC. This sequence encodes CASSQVRSGASYEQYF.

The V and J genes are TRBV4-1 and TRBJ2-1, with 12 bases that match TRBD2. The length of the CDR3 is 16 residues. With 8 bases clipped from V and 8 bases from J, the junction kept 13 bases outside the gene matches. Per the germline V gene, CDR1 is MGHRA and CDR2 is YSYEKL. CDR3 sequence (DNA): TGCGCCAGCTACACTCGGCGGCTAGCGGGGGGGGATGAGCAGTTCTTC. Protein product: CASYTRRLAGGDEQFF.

The rearrangement links TRBV12-3 or TRBV12-4 to TRBJ1-1; 7 bases map to TRBD1. CDR3 length equals 14 residues. V lost 5 bases and J lost 2; bases outside the gene matches: 5. CDR3 sequence reads: CASSPGQINTEAFF. The DNA for the CDR3 is TGTGCCAGCAGTCCGGGACAGATTAACACTGAAGCTTTCTTT.

There are many counts of this clonotype. This sequence joins TRBV20-1 and TRBJ1-1; TRBD1 might be the D (5 bases). CDR3 size: 13 residues. Germline V CDR1 and CDR2: DFQATT, SNEGSKA (reference sequence). Trimming shortened V by 6 bases and J by 3 bases, and 14 bases separated the two germline ends. The CDR3 is CSAILGRYTEAFF. The CDR3 DNA is TGCAGTGCCATTTTGGGACGGTACACTGAAGCTTTCTTT.

This clonotype was recorded a few times. The chain carries TRBV5-1 and TRBJ2-5; TRBD1 or TRBD2 may be the D gene (5 bases each). CDR1 SGHRS and CDR2 YFSETQ come from the germline V gene. V lost 2 bases to trimming and J lost 4 bases, with 12 bases between them. The CDR3 is made up of 14 amino acids. CDR3 amino acids: CASSFGQGRETQYF. The CDR3 DNA reads TGCGCCAGCAGCTTTGGGCAGGGACGAGAGACCCAGTACTTC.

The chain recombines TRBV6-1 with TRBJ1-1, with D possibly being TRBD1 (5 bases). CDR1 is MNHNS, CDR2 SASEGT, per germline. The CDR3 consists of 12 residues. Trimming left V 7 bases short and J 4 bases short, with 10 bases between. CDR3: CASTGGSTEAFF. The CDR3 region has the DNA TGTGCCAGCACGGGGGGATCCACTGAAGCTTTCTTT.

This clonotype was detected many times. The J gene is TRBJ1-5, the V gene TRBV12-3 or TRBV12-4; D call uncertain. The V end lost 5 bases, the J end lost 0 bases, and 14 bases lay between the germline ends. This CDR3 spans 16 amino acids. The CDR3, as DNA: TGTGCCAGCAGTCCGAAAGGTGACTATAGCAATCAGCCCCAGCATTTT. Encoded protein: CASSPKGDYSNQPQHF.

In this sample, this clonotype turned up many times. This sequence joins TRBV4-2 and TRBJ2-1; D may correspond to TRBD1 or TRBD2 (5 bases each). V lost 3 bases to trimming and J lost 0 bases, with 12 bases between them. The CDR3 covers 16 residues. The germline gives CDR1 LGHNA, CDR2 YNFKEQ. The DNA of the CDR3 is TGTGCCAGCAGCCAGCCCGGGACCCCCTCCTACAATGAGCAGTTCTTC. Amino acids: CASSQPGTPSYNEQFF.

Judged by abundance, this clonotype is medium-sized. The chain recombines TRBV20-1 with TRBJ2-1; 9 bases agree with TRBD2. Germline CDR1 is DFQATT and CDR2 is SNEGSKA (reference sequence). The ends lost 6 bases at V and 7 bases at J; junction bases unmatched: 13. The CDR3 covers 15 residues. CDR3 in DNA: TGCAGTGCCCCTCCTGGCGGGAGGGCGTGGAATGAGCAGTTCTTC. It yields the protein CSAPPGGRAWNEQFF.

This clonotype was seen ten or more times. This chain joins TRBV6-1 and TRBJ2-3, with D perhaps TRBD1 (5 bases). The V gene's germline CDR1 is MNHNS and CDR2 SASEGT. V was pared by 3 bases and J by 4 bases, with 11 bases between. This CDR3 region has 14 residues. In DNA form, the CDR3 reads TGTGCCAGCAGTGACACCTTAGGGGCAGATACGCAGTATTTT. Its translation is CASSDTLGADTQYF.

This clonotype came up many times. The rearrangement links TRBV6-2 or TRBV6-3 to TRBJ2-3; 13 positions agree with TRBD2. Germline assignment: CDR1 MNHEY and CDR2 SVGEGT. The V segment lost 9 bases and the J segment 3 bases; nucleotides outside the gene matches: 9. The CDR3 is 16 amino acids. CDR3 residues: CASRIGGLAGTDTQYF. CDR3 sequence (DNA): TGTGCCAGTCGGATTGGGGGACTAGCGGGAACAGATACGCAGTATTTT.

This clonotype was detected ten times or more. The CDR3 here is CASSSRGRGLSNQPQHF. DNA for the CDR3: TGTGCCAGCAGTTCAAGGGGCAGGGGCCTTAGCAATCAGCCCCAGCATTTT. V gene TRBV2 combines with J gene TRBJ1-5, with D perhaps TRBD1 (6 bases). This CDR3 comprises 17 residues. With 5 bases removed from V and 0 bases from J, the gap between germline ends came to 17 bases. Germline CDR1 and CDR2: SNHLY and FYNNEI.

This clonotype was seen ten or more times. This chain uses TRBV9 with TRBJ2-7, with 8 nucleotides matching TRBD2. Trimming removed 4 bases from V and 3 bases from J; junction bases left unmatched: 9. There are 15 residues in the CDR3. Per germline, CDR1 SGDLS and CDR2 YYNGEE. The CDR3 DNA is TGTGCCAGCAGCCCCCTTCGCGGGGGGATCTACGAGCAGTACTTC. Amino acid sequence: CASSPLRGGIYEQYF.

This clonotype appeared many times. The rearrangement links TRBV5-1 to TRBJ2-3; no reliable D call. The V end was cut by 5 bases, the J end by 2 bases, with 15 bases between. Germline V CDR1 and CDR2: SGHRS, YFSETQ. The CDR3 totals 15 residues. This chain's CDR3 is CASRKDGSFTDTQYF. The CDR3 nucleotides are TGCGCCAGCAGAAAAGACGGATCTTTCACAGATACGCAGTATTTT.

This clonotype is classed as medium-sized. The J gene is TRBJ2-1, the V gene TRBV7-9; D is possibly TRBD1 (5 bases). CDR1 SEHNR and CDR2 FQNEAQ come from the germline V gene (reference sequence). The CDR3 contains 15 residues. Trimming shortened V by 1 base and J by 0 bases, and 7 bases separated the two germline ends. DNA for the CDR3: TGTGCCAGCAGCTTAGACAGGAACTCCTACAATGAGCAGTTCTTC. Protein product: CASSLDRNSYNEQFF. The full variable domain, rest sourced from reference TRBV7-9 and TRBJ2-1, is DTGVSQNPRHKITKRGQNVTFRCDPISEHNRLYWYRQTLGQGPEFLTYFQNEAQLEKSRLLSDRFSAERPKGSFSTLEIQRTEQGDSAMYLCASSLDRNSYNEQFFGPGTRLTVL.